This T cell receptor (beta chain) was recovered during a study of neoadjuvant anti-PD-1 for oral cavity cancer. Study summary: Nivolumab at 3 mg/kg was mostly given biweekly, three to four doses, pre-surgery. Patients without progression got a fourth dose around day 43.

Comment on this clone: Its antigen is undetermined.

Assay: immunoSEQ multiplex PCR; the TCRdb copy retains only in-frame clones and omits some. Of 6,600 or so clones listed, around 40% are singletons. Overall study results and limits: Each response group had just a few patients in TCR analyses.

This TCR came from a person between 40 and 79 years old with oral cavity squamous cell carcinoma. Sequenced here: tumor tissue, sampled before nivolumab (anti-PD-1) treatment.

The CDR3 sequence is CASSLKAGGTSGELFF. DNA for the CDR3: TGTGCCAGCAGTTTAAAAGCGGGGGGTACGTCCGGGGAGCTGTTTTTT. The chain recombines TRBV27 with TRBJ2-2, with TRBD2 identical over 9 bases. This CDR3 is built from 16 residues. The V segment lost 2 bases and the J segment 6 bases; nucleotides outside the gene matches: 7. CDR1 is MNHEY and CDR2 is SMNVEV in the germline V gene (reference sequence).